The 11 T cell receptor beta chains in this list originate from one sample, sequenced in a study of identical twins' blood T cells. A single record per CDR3 protein comes from TCRdb applying MiXCR to the 5' RACE reads. Of 250 to 350 distinct CDR3 sequences listed, 61% are singletons. The sample taken for sequencing was PBMCs. The receptors here all came from a woman between 18 and 50 years old in good health.

The rearrangement uses TRBV6-1 and TRBJ1-2; 10 bases fit TRBD1. CDR3 length equals 14 residues. The germline CDR1 and CDR2 sequences are MNHNS and SASEGT. Unmatched junction bases numbered 5, after V lost 2 bases and J lost 8 bases. The CDR3 DNA is TGTGCCAGCAGTGAAAGTGACAGGGGGCAGGGCTACACCTTC. Its protein is CASSESDRGQGYTF.

This clonotype was seen a handful of times. V gene TRBV4-2 combines with J gene TRBJ1-3, with D unresolved. Germline assignment: CDR1 LGHNA and CDR2 YNFKEQ. CDR3 length: 15 residues. V was cut by 0 bases and J by 2 bases, with 8 bases left in between. The CDR3 protein is CASSQDSVPGNTIYF. DNA for the CDR3: TGTGCCAGCAGCCAAGATTCGGTCCCTGGAAACACCATATATTTT.

This chain uses TRBV7-9 with TRBJ1-1; D remains ambiguous. The CDR3 loop spans 16 amino acids. V dropped 7 bases and J dropped 2 bases, with 20 bases sitting between them. Germline-derived CDR1 and CDR2 are SEHNR and FQNEAQ (reference sequence). CDR3 loop: CASIPMRGLGNTEAFF. The CDR3 bases are TGTGCCAGCATCCCCATGCGGGGATTAGGAAACACTGAAGCTTTCTTT.

This chain connects TRBV7-6 to TRBJ2-2; 8 bases fit TRBD2. Losses at the gene ends were 9 bases for V and 4 bases for J; bases not matched to a gene: 13. Germline V CDR1 and CDR2: SGHVS, FNYEAQ. This CDR3 is built from 16 residues. The CDR3 protein is CASNTPGLGTTGELFF. CDR3 bases: TGTGCCAGTAATACCCCGGGACTAGGTACCACCGGGGAGCTGTTTTTT.

The chain employs TRBV19 and TRBJ1-4; perhaps TRBD1 as D (5 bases). This CDR3 is built from 14 residues. Trimming removed 7 bases from V and 4 bases from J, with 13 bases in between. The germline gives CDR1 LNHDA, CDR2 SQIVND (reference sequence). DNA for the CDR3: TGTGCCAGTACGTGGGGACGGAATAATGAAAAACTGTTTTTT. Protein: CASTWGRNNEKLFF.

This chain links TRBV24-1 with TRBJ2-5; D unclear. CDR1 is KGHDR and CDR2 is SFDVKD in the germline V gene. The CDR3 runs to 12 residues. V lost 3 bases, J lost 4 bases, and 5 bases lay in between. The CDR3 coding sequence is TGTGCCACCAGTGATGATGGAGAGACCCAGTACTTC. Translated: CATSDDGETQYF.

Only a few counts were recorded for this clonotype. The rearrangement uses TRBV6-5 and TRBJ1-2; D perhaps matches TRBD1 (6 bases). Trimming pared 2 bases from V and 2 bases from J, leaving 9 bases between. CDR3 size: 14 residues. Per the germline V gene, CDR1 is MNHEY and CDR2 is SVGAGI. CDR3 in amino acids: CASSYVGANYGYTF. CDR3 in DNA: TGTGCCAGCAGTTACGTGGGGGCAAACTATGGCTACACCTTC.

To note about this clonotype: An end of the junction does not agree with germline; a read error may underlie this. This sequence joins TRBV2 and TRBJ1-4; unclear D gene. The germline CDR1 and CDR2 sequences are SNHLY and FYNNEI. The CDR3 has 13 residues. CDR3 in amino acids: CASRGNERETLFF. Here the CDR3 DNA reads TGTGCCAGCAGGGGGAACGAAAGGGAAACACTGTTTTTT. Full variable domain (remainder filled in from reference TRBV2 and TRBJ1-4): EPEVTQTPSHQVTQMGQEVILRCVPISNHLYFYWYRQILGQKVEFLVSFYNNEISEKSEIFDDQFSVERPDGSNFTLKIRSTKLEDSAMYFCASRGNERETLFFGSGTQLSVL.

The J gene is TRBJ2-2, the V gene TRBV20-1; D is undetermined. Germline assignment: CDR1 DFQATT and CDR2 SNEGSKA (reference sequence). CDR3 size: 16 residues. Trimming took off 0 bases at V and 3 bases at J, with 14 bases between the two ends. The CDR3 nucleotides read TGCAGTGCTAGAGATTTAGGGAAGCAGGACACCGGGGAGCTGTTTTTT. Translated, it gives CSARDLGKQDTGELFF.

As for this clonotype: It is likely a read error, because the conserved phenylalanine at the end of the CDR3 is missing. The chain combines TRBV20-1 with TRBJ1-2, with D perhaps TRBD1 (6 bases). CDR1 DFQATT and CDR2 SNEGSKA come from the germline V gene (reference sequence). This CDR3 has 12 residues. The germline V and J ends were trimmed by 2 bases and 4 bases, with 8 bases remaining between them. The CDR3 reads CSARPRGYGYTL. Here the CDR3 DNA reads TGCAGTGCTAGACCCAGGGGCTATGGCTACACCCTC.

The sample holds a few counts of this clonotype. V and J are TRBV20-1 and TRBJ1-5, with D uncertain. Germline CDR1 reads DFQATT; CDR2 reads SNEGSKA (reference sequence). V gave up 7 bases and J gave up 7 bases, with 11 bases separating them. The CDR3 has 11 residues. The CDR3 coding sequence is TGCAGTGGGCGGTCTAGGCAGCCCCAGCATTTT. This sequence encodes CSGRSRQPQHF.